This TCR beta chain was captured in a study of cytomegalovirus exposure and HLA in healthy donors (dated by TCRdb to the late 2010s). For the study in its entirety: According to an earlier analysis of 587 of the donors, about 179 million T cells yielded 95 million to 140 million unique TCR beta sequences and about 300 Gb of sequence data. An earlier analysis of approximately 640 of the donors applied high-throughput TCR beta sequencing to assess whether each TCR beta V gene segment acted as functional or pseudogenic. To predict cytomegalovirus infection status, the study combined high-throughput TCR immunosequencing, statistical association of individual TCRs with disease status, and machine learning. An early release that covered approximately 600 HLA-typed donors contained 250 to 350 gigabases of sequencing data and tens of millions of unique TCR sequences. In a later genetic analysis, genome-wide SNP genotypes for 398 of the 666 donors were used, and that subset was treated as a discovery cohort. Among about 360 genotyped donors of the cohort, an average of about 240,000 unique TCR beta nucleotide sequences were sequenced per donor, around 20% of them non-productive. Every discovery cohort repertoire had been produced on one sequencing platform. A later analysis re-examined previously published TCR beta repertoires from several hundred donors and added high-resolution HLA genotyping to investigate patterns of TCR occurrence. The study used immunosequencing to profile the T cell repertoires of several hundred subjects and linked those repertoires to cytomegalovirus serostatus. HLA typing included class I and class II loci at four-digit resolution. Of the roughly 400 genotyped donors, 81% fell in the genetic ancestry cluster associated with self-reported Caucasian donors. A separate validation cohort of 100 to 150 different subjects was used in addition to the 666-subject first cohort. In the later analysis, no new phenotypic data were used to find candidate immune exposures; instead, reliance was placed on TCR beta sequences and their occurrence across donors. Four or five DR-DQ haplotypes were handled as single units for association and clustering because linkage in the cohort was strong. Donor age, sex, ethnicity and CMV serostatus were compiled alongside the repertoire data. The aim of the study was to test whether cataloging public T cell receptors could identify signatures of past pathogen exposure. The number of donors typed differed by locus, with about 629-630 for A, B, C, DRB1 and DQB1, roughly 520 for DQA1, under 610 for DPA1, and approximately 470 for DPB1.

Turning to this clone: Its specific antigen is unknown. There are no base qualities to consult, and no much larger clone falls within one base.

Study-wide findings and limitations: A further reported finding was that TCR beta sequences accurately predicted the HLA-A and HLA-B alleles for most subjects in the first cohort. In an earlier analysis of fewer than 700 of the donors, most TCR beta V segments appeared in productive rearrangements about 87% or about 30% of the time, broadly matching IMGT annotations. According to the authors, the approach could potentially be generalized to other disease states and immunological phenotypes. Presence/absence analyses assumed roughly uniform sequencing depth across donors, an assumption that may not hold. In a later genetic analysis, a missense DCLRE1C variant was associated with V-gene and J-gene trimming of TCR beta chains, and the association was replicated in an independent cohort. In both the original and validation cohorts, the classifier was reported to diagnose cytomegalovirus status with high specificity and sensitivity. Because some donors lacked HLA typing at each locus, the association tests relied only on the typed subset. When HLA alleles, especially DR and DQ, strongly co-occurred, TCR associations were difficult to assign to individual alleles. Because counts were too low, seventeen rarely observed V segments, including chromosome 9 orphons, were excluded from the earlier analysis of 500 to 700 of the donors. Most TCR sequences were seen in very few donors, while some public TCRs were found in many individuals. The only immune exposure information available for the cohort was CMV serostatus. Linkage disequilibrium might explain the correlated functional status among segregating V segments, but an unknown experimental factor could not be ruled out. In the study, some 180 TCR beta chains were listed as associated with cytomegalovirus. A later analysis reported that several top co-occurrence clusters appeared linked to parvovirus B19, influenza, CMV and Epstein-Barr virus. In a later analysis, the rate of TCR association differed among HLA loci, with DRB1 alleles having the most associated TCRs and HLA-C alleles having the fewest. Three of the identified cytomegalovirus-associated TCR beta chains were confirmed in vitro to be specific for cytomegalovirus antigens. According to a later analysis, most CMV-associated TCR beta chains appeared to be HLA-restricted, and the HLA associations seemed to be driven largely by CMV exposure. A cluster of highly shared sequence variants was judged likely to represent a technical artifact of the sequencing pipeline. Because the 87-base-pair reads could not distinguish some IMGT-functional V segments, including TRBV6-2 and TRBV6-3, those segments were excluded. Only TCR beta chains were sequenced in this cohort, and the absence of alpha or paired-chain data limited detectable features. Compared with equally common non-associated chains, HLA-associated TCR beta chains in a later analysis were more clonally expanded and had lower generation probabilities. According to a later genetic analysis, donors in an Asian-associated ancestry cluster had fewer N-insertions in productive TCRs than the approximately 700-donor mean. In a later analysis, over 15,000 TCR beta sequences were associated with specific HLA alleles at a false discovery rate of 0.05.

The cohort consisted of hundreds of healthy bone marrow donors. At the time of sampling, every cohort member was nominally healthy, though immune exposures that went unrecorded were likely present. The donor tested CMV seronegative and was one of the 352 seronegative cohort members. A peripheral blood sample was provided by each donor, and peripheral blood mononuclear cells were used for TCR beta sequencing. Genomic DNA extraction from the blood cell samples was performed with the Qiagen DNeasy Blood Extraction Kit. The junction shows trimming of 3 bases on V and 4 bases on J, and the gene matches do not reach 6 bases of it. CDR1 and CDR2, per the germline V gene, are SGHDT and YYEEEE. Measured from the cysteine to the phenylalanine, the CDR3 is 16 residues long. The read is trimmed to its CDR3 DNA, 48 bases read in frame from base 1. Receptor amplification or capture employed the immunoSEQ multiplex PCR assay. For the multiplex PCR, a mixture combining 60 forward primers for TCR Vbeta segments and 13 reverse primers for TCR Jbeta segments was used. A multiplex PCR assay on genomic DNA amplified the CDR3 region of rearranged TCR beta genes. On the Illumina HiSeq System, the amplified TCR beta libraries were sequenced as 87-base-pair reads. On the authors' methods: Across the 600 to 700 repertoires, a later analysis counted 75 million to 90 million unique TCR beta chains, approximately 12 million of which were shared by at least two donors. To remove PCR and sequencing errors, raw reads were error-corrected and collapsed into unique sequences using a nearest-neighbor algorithm that merged closely related sequences. V, D and J gene segments were assigned by aligning CDR3 sequences to IMGT reference sequences. Each retained sequence needed at least a six-nucleotide match to both a V gene segment and a J gene segment. Rearrangements were called productive when the CDR3 lacked stop codons and stayed in frame with V and J; all others were non-productive. Following IMGT convention, CDR3 was defined as the stretch from the second conserved V-encoded cysteine to the conserved J-encoded phenylalanine. The earlier analysis of some 540 of the donors excluded any sequence lacking an unambiguous match to a single V gene segment. In an earlier analysis of several hundred of the donors, V segments were called functional above 56.7% productive rearrangements and were called segregating when the between-donor standard deviation exceeded 5%. A statistical classification framework was built to diagnose cytomegalovirus status from the catalog of TCR beta chain sequences. In a later analysis, V and J genes were assigned by comparing TCR nucleotide sequences against IMGT/GENE-DB human TR gene sequences. Using the TCRdist pipeline, a later analysis assigned CDR3 sequences along with most-parsimonious VDJ recombination scenarios. In a later analysis, every TCR beta chain was defined by the combination of its CDR3 amino acid sequence and its V-gene family, and reads without a unique V-gene family were dropped. To address suspected cross-contamination and a sequencing artifact, a later analysis removed over 500 highly shared, low-generation-probability nucleotide sequences. For each public chain, a later analysis derived a clonal expansion index from normalized ranks of inferred template counts within each repertoire. In a later analysis, generation probabilities were computed with a VDJ recombination model fitted to out-of-frame rearrangements, and the resulting probabilities were checked against IGoR. A later analysis scored TCR-TCR, TCR-HLA and TCR-CMV co-occurrence with hypergeometric tests, applying a repertoire-size bias correction to TCR pairs. To estimate false discovery rates, a later analysis permuted the HLA or CMV assignments 20 times. In a later analysis, co-occurring TCRs were grouped with DBSCAN, and TCRdist sequence similarity was added when clustering was performed within HLA-allele-positive subsets. For co-occurrence clustering, repertoires with fewer than 30,000 or more than 120,000 public chains were excluded, along with a handful of repertoires with anomalous nucleotide sharing. Not all clones reach the TCRdb copy of this immuneACCESS table, which keeps in-frame sequences only. Checked studies attribute under half of the gap to unresolved V genes and leave the rest unexplained. V and J calls and clone size are copied from that table; D and trimming were computed from the DNA. This sample comprises some 170,000 clones, around four fifths of them detected only once. Around 1.3% of the sample goes to the ten largest clones.

The sequence joins TRBV5-6 to TRBJ1-3; 11 middle bases align to TRBD1. Material for sequencing was PBMCs. The clonotype comes from a woman aged 45-65 years in good health and CMV-seronegative. This receptor has the CDR3 CASSYVDRGLGNTIYF. The DNA reads as follows: TGTGCCAGCAGCTACGTGGACAGGGGGCTCGGAAACACCATATATTTT.